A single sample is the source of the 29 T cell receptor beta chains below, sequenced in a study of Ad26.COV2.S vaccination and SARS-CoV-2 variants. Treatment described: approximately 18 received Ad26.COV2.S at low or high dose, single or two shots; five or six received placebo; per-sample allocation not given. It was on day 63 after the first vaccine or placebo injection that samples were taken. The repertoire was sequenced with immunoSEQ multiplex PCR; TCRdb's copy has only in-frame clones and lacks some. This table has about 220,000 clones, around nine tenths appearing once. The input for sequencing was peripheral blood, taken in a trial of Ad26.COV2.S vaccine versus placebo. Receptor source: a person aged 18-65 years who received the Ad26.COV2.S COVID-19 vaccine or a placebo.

This CDR3 is CASSSPSGGRQETQYF. The CDR3 DNA follows: TGTGCCAGCAGCTCCCCAAGCGGGGGGCGCCAAGAGACCCAGTACTTC. The J gene is TRBJ2-5, the V gene TRBV28; 9 positions agree with TRBD2. CDR1 and CDR2 (germline): MDHEN, SYDVKM. This CDR3 is built from 16 residues. Trimming took 6 bases from V and 1 from J; bases not matched to a gene: 9.

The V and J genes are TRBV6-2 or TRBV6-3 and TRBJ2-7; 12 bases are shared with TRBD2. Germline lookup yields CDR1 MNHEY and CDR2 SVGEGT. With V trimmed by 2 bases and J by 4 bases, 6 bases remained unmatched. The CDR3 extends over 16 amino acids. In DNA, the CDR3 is TGTGCCAGCAGTTACGTCCTAGCGGGAGGGCCGTACGAGCAGTACTTC. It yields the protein CASSYVLAGGPYEQYF.

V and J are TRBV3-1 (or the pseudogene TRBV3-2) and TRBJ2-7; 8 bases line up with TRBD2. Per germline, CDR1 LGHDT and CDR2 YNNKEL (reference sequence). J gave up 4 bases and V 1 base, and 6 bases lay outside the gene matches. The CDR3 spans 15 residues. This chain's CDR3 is CASSQGSTSGYEQYF. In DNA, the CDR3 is TGTGCCAGCAGCCAAGGGAGTACTAGCGGTTACGAGCAGTACTTC.

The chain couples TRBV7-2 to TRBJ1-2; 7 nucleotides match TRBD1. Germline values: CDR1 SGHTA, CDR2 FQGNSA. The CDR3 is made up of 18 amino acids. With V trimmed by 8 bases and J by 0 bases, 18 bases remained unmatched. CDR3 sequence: CASATVTGAIGANYGYTF. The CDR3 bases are TGTGCCAGCGCTACGGTTACAGGGGCCATAGGCGCTAACTATGGCTACACCTTC.

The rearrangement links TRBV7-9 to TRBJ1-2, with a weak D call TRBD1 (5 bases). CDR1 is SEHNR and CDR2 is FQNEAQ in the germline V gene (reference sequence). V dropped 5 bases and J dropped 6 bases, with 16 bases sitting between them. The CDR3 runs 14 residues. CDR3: CASSEGRVNDGYTF. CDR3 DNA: TGTGCCAGCAGCGAGGGACGGGTCAATGATGGCTACACCTTC.

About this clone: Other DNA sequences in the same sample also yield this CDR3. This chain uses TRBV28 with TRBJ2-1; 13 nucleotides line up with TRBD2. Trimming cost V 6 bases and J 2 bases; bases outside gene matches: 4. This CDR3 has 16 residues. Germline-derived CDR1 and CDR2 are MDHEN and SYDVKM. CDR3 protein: CASRTGTSGTYNEQFF. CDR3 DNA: TGTGCCAGCAGAACCGGGACTAGCGGGACCTACAATGAGCAGTTCTTC.

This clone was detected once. CDR3 region: CATSGSTYEQYF. The DNA of the CDR3 is TGTGCCACCAGTGGGTCGACCTACGAGCAGTACTTC. This chain uses TRBV24-1 with TRBJ2-7, with D hard to call. The ends were cut back, 5 bases at V and 2 bases at J, with 6 bases in the middle. The germline CDR1 and CDR2 sequences are KGHDR and SFDVKD. The length of the CDR3 is 12 residues.

The CDR3 nucleotides read TGTGCCAGCAGCGTATCAGCGGGGGTGAACACCGGGGAGCTGTTTTTT. Amino acids: CASSVSAGVNTGELFF. The chain links TRBV9 to TRBJ2-2; 8 nucleotides match TRBD2. The trim removed 1 base at V and 1 base at J, leaving 3 bases unmatched. Germline assignment: CDR1 SGDLS and CDR2 YYNGEE. This CDR3 is 16 amino acids long.

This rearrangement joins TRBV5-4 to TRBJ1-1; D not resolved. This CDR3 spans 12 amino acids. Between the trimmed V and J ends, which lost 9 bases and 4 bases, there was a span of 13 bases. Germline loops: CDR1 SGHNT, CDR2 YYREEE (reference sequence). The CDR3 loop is CATFPSGTEAFF. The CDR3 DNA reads TGTGCCACTTTTCCTAGCGGCACTGAAGCTTTCTTT.

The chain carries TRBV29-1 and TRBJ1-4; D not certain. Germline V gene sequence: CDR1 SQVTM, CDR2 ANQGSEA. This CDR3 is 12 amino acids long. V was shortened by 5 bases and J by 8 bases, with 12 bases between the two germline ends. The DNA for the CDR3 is TGCAGCGTTCGGTATCAGGACGAAAAACTGTTTTTT. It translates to CSVRYQDEKLFF.

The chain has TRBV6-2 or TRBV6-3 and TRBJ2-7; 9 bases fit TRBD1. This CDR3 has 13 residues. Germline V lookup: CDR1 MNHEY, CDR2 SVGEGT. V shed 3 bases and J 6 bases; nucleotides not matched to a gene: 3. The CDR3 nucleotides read TGTGCCAGCAGTTATACAGGGGGCCGCGAGCAGTACTTC. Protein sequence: CASSYTGGREQYF.

Written as DNA, the CDR3 is TGTGCCAGCAGCACCCGGGACAGGGCCTACGAGCAGTACTTC. This codes for CASSTRDRAYEQYF. The V call is TRBV3-1 (or the pseudogene TRBV3-2), the J call TRBJ2-7; 9 bases align to TRBD1. This CDR3 contains 14 residues. CDR1 is LGHDT and CDR2 is YNNKEL in the germline V gene (reference sequence). Germline trimming cut 5 bases from V and 2 bases from J; bases unmatched to any gene: 4.

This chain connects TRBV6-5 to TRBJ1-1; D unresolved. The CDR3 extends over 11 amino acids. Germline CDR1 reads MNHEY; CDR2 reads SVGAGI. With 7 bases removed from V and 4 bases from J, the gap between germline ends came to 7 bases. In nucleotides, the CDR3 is TGTGCCAGCAATTGGGGCACTGAAGCTTTCTTT. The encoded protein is CASNWGTEAFF.

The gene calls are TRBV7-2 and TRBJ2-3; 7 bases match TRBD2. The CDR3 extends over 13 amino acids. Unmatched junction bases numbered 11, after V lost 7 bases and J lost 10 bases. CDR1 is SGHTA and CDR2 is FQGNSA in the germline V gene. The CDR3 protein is CASTLPGAGAQYF. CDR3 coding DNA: TGTGCCAGCACCCTCCCCGGGGCGGGGGCGCAGTATTTT.

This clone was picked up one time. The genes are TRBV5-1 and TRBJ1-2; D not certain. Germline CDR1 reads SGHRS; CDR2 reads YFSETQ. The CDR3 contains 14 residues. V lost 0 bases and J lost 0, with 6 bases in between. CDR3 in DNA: TGCGCCAGCAGCTTGGTAACAGCTAACTATGGCTACACCTTC. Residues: CASSLVTANYGYTF.

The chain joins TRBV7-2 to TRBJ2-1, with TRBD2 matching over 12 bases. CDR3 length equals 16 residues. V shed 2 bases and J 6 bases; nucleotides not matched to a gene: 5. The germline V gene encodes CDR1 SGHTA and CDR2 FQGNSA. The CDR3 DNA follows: TGTGCCAGCAGCTTAAAAGTGACTAGCGGGGGCAATGAGCAGTTCTTC. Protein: CASSLKVTSGGNEQFF.

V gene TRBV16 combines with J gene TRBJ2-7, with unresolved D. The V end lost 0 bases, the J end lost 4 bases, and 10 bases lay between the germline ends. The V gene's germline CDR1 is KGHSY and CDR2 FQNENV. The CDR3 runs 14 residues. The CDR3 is CASSQSGLSYEQYF. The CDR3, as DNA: TGTGCCAGCAGCCAATCGGGTTTATCATACGAGCAGTACTTC. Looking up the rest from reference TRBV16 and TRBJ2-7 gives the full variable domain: GEEVAQTPKHLVRGEGQKAKLYCAPIKGHSYVFWYQQVLKNEFKFLISFQNENVFDETGMPKERFSAKCLPNSPCSLEIQATKLEDSAVYFCASSQSGLSYEQYFGPGTRLTVT.

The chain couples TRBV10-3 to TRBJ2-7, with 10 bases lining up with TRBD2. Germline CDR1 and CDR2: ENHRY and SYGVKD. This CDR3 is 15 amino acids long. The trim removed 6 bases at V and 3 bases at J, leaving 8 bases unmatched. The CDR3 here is CAISLASGGDYEQYF. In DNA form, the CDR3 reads TGTGCCATCAGCCTCGCTAGCGGGGGTGACTACGAGCAGTACTTC.

The CDR3 here is CASTDRGGEQYF. CDR3 DNA sequence: TGTGCCAGCACAGACAGGGGGGGCGAGCAGTACTTC. The chain employs TRBV6-5 and TRBJ2-7; 9 nucleotides match TRBD1. J gave up 6 bases and V 7 bases, and 4 bases lay outside the gene matches. Germline V gives CDR1 MNHEY, CDR2 SVGAGI. CDR3 length: 12 residues.

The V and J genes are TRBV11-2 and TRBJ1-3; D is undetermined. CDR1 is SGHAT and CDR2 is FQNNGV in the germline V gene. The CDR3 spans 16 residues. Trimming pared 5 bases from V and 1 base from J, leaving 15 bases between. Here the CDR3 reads CASSPTPGGSGNTIYF. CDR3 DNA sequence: TGTGCCAGCAGCCCGACCCCGGGCGGGTCTGGAAACACCATATATTTT. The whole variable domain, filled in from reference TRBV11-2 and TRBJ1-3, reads EAGVAQSPRYKIIEKRQSVAFWCNPISGHATLYWYQQILGQGPKLLIQFQNNGVVDDSQLPKDRFSAERLKGVDSTLKIQPAKLEDSAVYLCASSPTPGGSGNTIYFGEGSWLTVV.

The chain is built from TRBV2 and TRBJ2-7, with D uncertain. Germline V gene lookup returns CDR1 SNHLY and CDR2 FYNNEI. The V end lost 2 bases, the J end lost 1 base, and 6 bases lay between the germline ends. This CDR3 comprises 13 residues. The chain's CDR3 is CASSETESYEQYF. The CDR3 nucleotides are TGTGCCAGCAGTGAAACAGAGTCCTACGAGCAGTACTTC.

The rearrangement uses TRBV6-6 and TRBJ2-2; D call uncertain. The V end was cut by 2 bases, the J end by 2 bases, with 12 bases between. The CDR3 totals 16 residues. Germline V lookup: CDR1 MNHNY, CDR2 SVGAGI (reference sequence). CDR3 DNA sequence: TGTGCCAGCAGTTACGTGGGCGCAGGCAACACCGGGGAGCTGTTTTTT. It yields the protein CASSYVGAGNTGELFF.

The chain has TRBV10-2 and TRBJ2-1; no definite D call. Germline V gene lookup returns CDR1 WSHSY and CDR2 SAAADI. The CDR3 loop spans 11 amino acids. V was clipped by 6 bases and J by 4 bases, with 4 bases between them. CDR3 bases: TGCGCCAGCAGGGCTTACAATGAGCAGTTCTTC. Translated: CASRAYNEQFF.

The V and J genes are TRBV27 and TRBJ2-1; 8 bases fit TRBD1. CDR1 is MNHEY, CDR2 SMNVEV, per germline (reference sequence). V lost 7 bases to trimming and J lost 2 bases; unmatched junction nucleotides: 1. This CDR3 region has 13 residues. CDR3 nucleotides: TGTGCCAGCAAACAGGGGGCCTACAATGAGCAGTTCTTC. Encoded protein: CASKQGAYNEQFF.

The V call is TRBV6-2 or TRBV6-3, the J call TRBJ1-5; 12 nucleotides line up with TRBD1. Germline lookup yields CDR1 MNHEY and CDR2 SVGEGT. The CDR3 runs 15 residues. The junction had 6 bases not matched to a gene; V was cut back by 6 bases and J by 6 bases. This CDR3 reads CASSQRDRGLQPQHF. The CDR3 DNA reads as TGTGCCAGCAGCCAACGGGACAGGGGGCTTCAGCCCCAGCATTTT.

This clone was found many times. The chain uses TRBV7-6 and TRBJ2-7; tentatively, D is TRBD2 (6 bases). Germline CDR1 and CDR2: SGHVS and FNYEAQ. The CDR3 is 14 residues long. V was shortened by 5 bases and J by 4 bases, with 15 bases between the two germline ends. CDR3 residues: CASSPSGGPYEQYF. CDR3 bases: TGTGCCAGCAGCCCCTCCGGGGGTCCATACGAGCAGTACTTC.

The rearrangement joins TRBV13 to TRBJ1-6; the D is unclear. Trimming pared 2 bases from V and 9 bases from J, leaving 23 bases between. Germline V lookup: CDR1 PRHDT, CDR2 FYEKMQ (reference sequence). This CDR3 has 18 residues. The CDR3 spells CASSLRGRVGRNFSPLHF. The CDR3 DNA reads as TGTGCCAGCAGCTTACGCGGGAGGGTCGGCAGGAACTTTTCACCCCTCCACTTT.

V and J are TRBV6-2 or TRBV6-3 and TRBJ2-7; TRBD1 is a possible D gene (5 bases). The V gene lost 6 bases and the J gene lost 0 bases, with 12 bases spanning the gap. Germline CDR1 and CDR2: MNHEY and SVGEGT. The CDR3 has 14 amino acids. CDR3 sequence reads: CASSQTGNSYEQYF. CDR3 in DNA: TGTGCCAGCAGCCAAACAGGCAACTCCTACGAGCAGTACTTC.

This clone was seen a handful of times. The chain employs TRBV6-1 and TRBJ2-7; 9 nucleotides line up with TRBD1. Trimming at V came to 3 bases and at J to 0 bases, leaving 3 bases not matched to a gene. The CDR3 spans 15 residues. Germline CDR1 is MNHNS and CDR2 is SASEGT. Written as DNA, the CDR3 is TGTGCCAGCAGTGAGCCGGGACAGGGCTCCTACGAGCAGTACTTC. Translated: CASSEPGQGSYEQYF.